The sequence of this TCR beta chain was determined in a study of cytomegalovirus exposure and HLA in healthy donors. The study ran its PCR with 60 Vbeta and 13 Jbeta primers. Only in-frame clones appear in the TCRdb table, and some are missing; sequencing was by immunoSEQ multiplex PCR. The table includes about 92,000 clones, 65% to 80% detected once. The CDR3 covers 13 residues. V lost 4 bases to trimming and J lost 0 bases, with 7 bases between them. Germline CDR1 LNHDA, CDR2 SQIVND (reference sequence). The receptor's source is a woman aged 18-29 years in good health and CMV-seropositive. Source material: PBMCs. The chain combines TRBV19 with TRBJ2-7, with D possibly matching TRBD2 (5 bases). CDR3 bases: TGTGCCAGTAGTAGGGAGAGCTCCTACGAGCAGTACTTC. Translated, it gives CASSRESSYEQYF. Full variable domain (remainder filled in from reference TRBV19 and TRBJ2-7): DGGITQSPKYLFRKEGQNVTLSCEQNLNHDAMYWYRQDPGQGLRLIYYSQIVNDFQKGDIAEGYSVSREKKESFPLTVTSAQKNPTAFYLCASSRESSYEQYFGPGTRLTVT.